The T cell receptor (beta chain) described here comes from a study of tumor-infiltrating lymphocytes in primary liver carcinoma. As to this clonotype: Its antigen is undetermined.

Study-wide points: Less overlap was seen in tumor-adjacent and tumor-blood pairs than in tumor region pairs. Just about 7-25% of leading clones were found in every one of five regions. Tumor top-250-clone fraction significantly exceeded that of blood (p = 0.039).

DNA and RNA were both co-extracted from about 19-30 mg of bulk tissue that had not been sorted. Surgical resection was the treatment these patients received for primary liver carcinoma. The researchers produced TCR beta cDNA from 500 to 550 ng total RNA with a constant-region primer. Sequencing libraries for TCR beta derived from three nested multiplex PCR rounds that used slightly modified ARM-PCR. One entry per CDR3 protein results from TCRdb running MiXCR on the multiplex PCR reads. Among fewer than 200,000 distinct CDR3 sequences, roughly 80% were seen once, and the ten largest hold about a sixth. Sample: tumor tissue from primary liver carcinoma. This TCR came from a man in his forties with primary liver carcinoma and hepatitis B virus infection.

The DNA for the CDR3 is TGTGCCAGTAGGACTAAAGGGGGCCCGATTCTCGGTGGGCAATTCTTC. Residues: CASRTKGGPILGGQFF. The rearrangement links TRBV6-5 to TRBJ2-1, with D possibly TRBD1 on 7 matching bases. V was clipped by 9 bases and J by 16 bases, with 34 bases between them. Germline lookup yields CDR1 MNHEY and CDR2 SVGAGI. This CDR3 has 16 residues.